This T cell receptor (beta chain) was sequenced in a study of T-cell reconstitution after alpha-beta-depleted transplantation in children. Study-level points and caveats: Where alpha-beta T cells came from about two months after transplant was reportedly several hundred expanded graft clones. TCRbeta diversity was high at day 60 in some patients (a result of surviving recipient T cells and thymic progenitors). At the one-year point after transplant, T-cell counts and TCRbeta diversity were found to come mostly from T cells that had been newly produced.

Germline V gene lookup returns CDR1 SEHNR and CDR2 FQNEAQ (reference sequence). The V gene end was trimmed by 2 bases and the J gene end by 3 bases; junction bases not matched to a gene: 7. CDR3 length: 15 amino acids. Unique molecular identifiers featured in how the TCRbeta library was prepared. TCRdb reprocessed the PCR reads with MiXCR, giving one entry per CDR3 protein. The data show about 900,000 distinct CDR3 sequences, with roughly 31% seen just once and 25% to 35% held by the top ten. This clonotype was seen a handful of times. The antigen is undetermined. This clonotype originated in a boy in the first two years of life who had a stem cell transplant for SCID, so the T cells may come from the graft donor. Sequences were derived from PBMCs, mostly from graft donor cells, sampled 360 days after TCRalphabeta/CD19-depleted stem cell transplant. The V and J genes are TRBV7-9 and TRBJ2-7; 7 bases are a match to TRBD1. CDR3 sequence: CASSLSRQGLYEQYF. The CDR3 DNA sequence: TGTGCCAGCAGCTTAAGCAGACAGGGTCTCTACGAGCAGTACTTC.